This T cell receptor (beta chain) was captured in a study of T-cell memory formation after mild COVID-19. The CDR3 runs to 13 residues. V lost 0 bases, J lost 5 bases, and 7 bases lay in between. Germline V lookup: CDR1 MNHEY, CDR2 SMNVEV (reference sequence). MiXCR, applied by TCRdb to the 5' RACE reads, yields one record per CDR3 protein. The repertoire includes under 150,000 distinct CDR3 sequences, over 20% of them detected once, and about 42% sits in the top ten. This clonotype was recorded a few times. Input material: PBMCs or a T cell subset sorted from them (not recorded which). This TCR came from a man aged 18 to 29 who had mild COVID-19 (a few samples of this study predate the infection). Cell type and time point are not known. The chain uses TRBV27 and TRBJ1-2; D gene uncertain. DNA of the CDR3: TGTGCCAGCAGTTTATCAGCTGGATATGGCTACACCTTC. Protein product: CASSLSAGYGYTF.